This TCR beta chain was recorded in a study of T cell clusters in autoimmune cytopenias. Each sample's input was 250 ng genomic DNA, 30,000 to 45,000 genome equivalents. CDR1 is SGHTA and CDR2 is FQGNSA in the germline V gene. CDR3 length: 13 residues. TRB was amplified by touch-down multiplex PCR, primer pools A and B combined. Using the multiplex PCR reads, TCRdb records one entry per CDR3 protein without DNA. The table lists a few thousand distinct CDR3 sequences. This same sample was also taken into another study, of T cell repertoires in aging, cancer and after chemotherapy.

The chain is built from TRBV7-2 and TRBJ2-5. Input material: peripheral blood. This receptor was obtained from a human donor in good health. CDR3 in amino acids: CASSYWQKETQYF.